This T cell receptor (beta chain) was found in a study of blood T cell repertoires in COVID-19. Across the whole study: Samples representing acute and convalescent COVID-19 were sourced from the United States, Italy and Spain. Sources were T cells, B-cell-depleted T cells, or PBMCs; the material itself was cDNA or gDNA.

The CDR3 is 15 amino acids. Germline CDR1 is SGDLS and CDR2 is YYNGEE. The trim removed 0 bases at V and 9 bases at J, leaving 8 bases unmatched. The table came from immunoSEQ multiplex PCR; TCRdb's copy has only in-frame clones and leaves some out. Here the sample spans some 270,000 clones, around 86% being singletons. The receptor's source is a man between 40 and 49 years old with active or convalescent COVID-19. Input material: peripheral blood. This rearrangement joins TRBV9 to TRBJ2-1, with 8 positions matching TRBD2. The CDR3 region is CASSVGSSGVAEQFF. The CDR3, as DNA: TGTGCCAGCAGCGTAGGGAGTAGCGGGGTCGCTGAGCAGTTCTTC.